This TCR beta chain was found in a study of blood T cell repertoires in COVID-19. Study in general: Sites across the United States, Italy and Spain contributed samples from acute and convalescent COVID-19.

The germline CDR1 and CDR2 sequences are SGHRS and YFSETQ. Trimming pared 2 bases from V and 4 bases from J, leaving 9 bases between. The CDR3 contains 13 residues. Assay used: immunoSEQ multiplex PCR; TCRdb lists only in-frame clones, some missing. This sample has about 220,000 clones, with roughly nine tenths found just once. Regarding this clone: Other DNA sequences of this sample code for an identical CDR3.

The source is a young woman who had recovered from COVID-19. The V call is TRBV5-1, the J call TRBJ1-2, with D unresolved. The specimen sequenced was PBMCs or T cells enriched from blood (not recorded which). Here the CDR3 reads CASSLEGAYGYTF. For the CDR3, the DNA is TGCGCCAGCAGCTTAGAGGGTGCCTATGGCTACACCTTC.